The T cell receptor (beta chain) described here comes from a study of radiotherapy plus CTLA-4 blockade in lung cancer. The junction had 7 bases not matched to a gene; V was cut back by 4 bases and J by 4 bases. This CDR3 region has 16 residues. Germline loops: CDR1 SGHTA, CDR2 FQGNSA. Produced via immunoSEQ multiplex PCR; TCRdb's table is partial and in-frame only. The sample consists of tens of thousands of clones, 70% to 90% of them appearing once. The rearrangement links TRBV7-2 to TRBJ2-1, with TRBD2 matching over 10 bases. Sequences were derived from peripheral blood, sampled from a patient treated with radiotherapy plus ipilimumab. This receptor was obtained from a human donor with non-small cell lung cancer who had stable disease on radiotherapy plus ipilimumab. CDR3 sequence (DNA): TGTGCCAGCAGCTCCGATAGCGGGGGGTGGTACAATGAGCAGTTCTTC. It translates to CASSSDSGGWYNEQFF.